The 19 T cell receptor beta chains presented below share a single source sample, sequenced in a study of blood T cell repertoires in COVID-19. Method: immunoSEQ multiplex PCR; TCRdb's copy keeps in-frame clones and lacks some. The table lists over 350,000 clones, more than 85% of them singletons. The sequenced sample consisted of PBMCs or T cells enriched from blood (not recorded which). The receptor set was obtained from a woman aged 40 to 49 who had been exposed to COVID-19.

The chain joins TRBV14 to TRBJ2-7; TRBD1 aligns across 7 bases. Germline V CDR1 and CDR2: SGHDN, FVKESK. J was trimmed by 3 bases and V by 5 bases; bases with no gene match: 10. CDR3 length: 15 amino acids. The CDR3 loop is CASSTRQGLFYEQYF. DNA for the CDR3: TGTGCCAGCAGCACCCGACAGGGATTATTCTACGAGCAGTACTTC. The whole variable domain, filled in from reference TRBV14 and TRBJ2-7, reads EAGVTQFPSHSVIEKGQTVTLRCDPISGHDNLYWYRRVMGKEIKFLLHFVKESKQDESGMPNNRFLAERTGGTYSTLKVQPAELEDSGVYFCASSTRQGLFYEQYFGPGTRLTVT.

This clone was detected only once. The chain carries TRBV13 and TRBJ1-1, with D hard to call. The V end was cut by 3 bases, the J end by 10 bases, with 18 bases between. This CDR3 is built from 14 residues. The germline V gene has CDR1 PRHDT and CDR2 FYEKMQ (reference sequence). CDR3 nucleotide sequence: TGTGCCAGCAGCTTCGGAAAAGTAGGGAGGGTAGCTTTCTTT. Translation: CASSFGKVGRVAFF.

The chain has TRBV5-1 and TRBJ2-5; D call uncertain. The germline gives CDR1 SGHRS, CDR2 YFSETQ. Trimming left V 4 bases short and J 3 bases short, with 13 bases between. The CDR3 is 14 residues long. The DNA for the CDR3 is TGCGCCAGCAGCGCCCGACTCCTAAAAGAGACCCAGTACTTC. It yields the protein CASSARLLKETQYF.

The rearrangement uses TRBV23-1 and TRBJ1-2, with 9 bases that match TRBD1. TRBV23-1 is flagged as an ORF with uncertain function. V lost 0 bases to trimming and J lost 3 bases; unmatched junction nucleotides: 5. This CDR3 comprises 16 residues. The CDR3 DNA sequence: TGCGCCAGCAGTCAATCGGTACAGGGGGCTTACTATGGCTACACCTTC. Translating it yields CASSQSVQGAYYGYTF.

The chain recombines TRBV19 with TRBJ1-2; 12 bases line up with TRBD1. CDR3 length: 17 amino acids. The V and J ends lost 3 bases and 1 base, in that order; junction bases with no gene match: 6. CDR1 and CDR2 (germline): LNHDA, SQIVND (reference sequence). CDR3 loop: CASSMTGQGAFNYGYTF. CDR3 coding DNA: TGTGCCAGTAGTATGACGGGACAGGGGGCTTTTAACTATGGCTACACCTTC.

V is TRBV18 and J is TRBJ1-2; 7 nucleotides align to TRBD1. The J segment lost 1 base and the V segment lost 1 base, leaving 6 bases of the junction unmatched. CDR3 length: 16 amino acids. CDR1 is KGHSH and CDR2 is LQKENI in the germline V gene. CDR3 in DNA: TGTGCCAGCTCACCACTCCGGGACAGCCTTAACTATGGCTACACCTTC. It encodes CASSPLRDSLNYGYTF.

The chain is built from TRBV19 and TRBJ1-2; D is possibly TRBD1 (5 bases). The germline V gene encodes CDR1 LNHDA and CDR2 SQIVND (reference sequence). V was cut by 7 bases and J by 2 bases, with 14 bases left in between. The CDR3 is 14 amino acids. The CDR3 is CASTPGLSNYGYTF. The CDR3 DNA reads as TGTGCCAGTACCCCGGGACTTTCCAACTATGGCTACACCTTC.

V and J are TRBV21-1 and TRBJ1-1. TRBV21-1 is listed as a pseudogene. This CDR3 has 17 amino acids. The CDR3 DNA follows: TGTGCCAGCAGCAAAACGGGGGACCATAGCGAGGGCACTGAAGCTTTCTTT. Its translation: CASSKTGDHSEGTEAFF.

The chain employs TRBV27 and TRBJ1-1; a possible D gene is TRBD1 (5 bases). The germline gives CDR1 MNHEY, CDR2 SMNVEV (reference sequence). This CDR3 has 16 amino acids. The V end lost 1 base, the J end lost 1 base, and 13 bases lay between the germline ends. This CDR3 is CASSLWAGWANTEAFF. CDR3 nucleotide sequence: TGTGCCAGCAGTTTATGGGCAGGGTGGGCGAACACTGAAGCTTTCTTT.

V gene TRBV20-1 combines with J gene TRBJ2-3, with a tentative D call TRBD1 (5 bases). V lost 3 bases to trimming and J lost 2 bases, with 15 bases between them. The CDR3 is 15 residues long. Germline V gene lookup returns CDR1 DFQATT and CDR2 SNEGSKA (reference sequence). Written as DNA, the CDR3 is TGCAGTGCTAGTCTAACGTCAGGGTACACAGATACGCAGTATTTT. Amino acids: CSASLTSGYTDTQYF.

The chain is built from TRBV28 and TRBJ2-7; TRBD1 agrees at 7 bases. V gave up 2 bases and J gave up 3 bases; unmatched junction bases: 10. This CDR3 spans 16 amino acids. Per germline, CDR1 MDHEN and CDR2 SYDVKM. The chain's CDR3 is CASSLGTASSFYEQYF. CDR3 nucleotide sequence: TGTGCCAGCAGTTTAGGGACAGCCTCTAGTTTCTACGAGCAGTACTTC.

The chain has TRBV30 and TRBJ2-7; weak D call: TRBD2 (6 bases). The CDR3 is 14 residues long. V was pared by 5 bases and J by 0 bases, with 14 bases between. The germline gives CDR1 GTSNPN, CDR2 SVGIG (reference sequence). As DNA, the CDR3 is TGTGCCTGGTCCCTCGGGGGTACCTCCTACGAGCAGTACTTC. Protein product: CAWSLGGTSYEQYF. The variable domain in full, completed from reference TRBV30 and TRBJ2-7, reads SQTIHQWPATLVQPVGSPLSLECTVEGTSNPNLYWYRQAAGRGLQLLFYSVGIGQISSEVPQNLSASRPQDRQFILSSKKLLLSDSGFYLCAWSLGGTSYEQYFGPGTRLTVT.

The CDR3 DNA follows: TGTGCCAGCAGCCCCCGGACAGGCCTTACCCTCTCTGGAAACACCATATATTTT. Its translation: CASSPRTGLTLSGNTIYF. The V call is TRBV4-2, the J call TRBJ1-3; TRBD1 agrees at 7 bases. The J segment lost 0 bases and the V segment lost 4 bases, leaving 12 bases of the junction unmatched. Germline CDR1 reads LGHNA; CDR2 reads YNFKEQ. This CDR3 comprises 18 residues.

In this sample, this clone turned up a few times. The CDR3 reads CASRGTGSNSYTF. CDR3 bases: TGTGCCAGCAGAGGAACAGGGTCGAATTCCTACACCTTC. The V call is TRBV6-5, the J call TRBJ1-2; TRBD1 might be the D (6 bases). CDR3 size: 13 residues. Germline lookup yields CDR1 MNHEY and CDR2 SVGAGI. The V and J ends lost 6 bases and 10 bases respectively, with 18 bases between them.

This chain joins TRBV27 and TRBJ1-1; no definite D call. Germline lookup yields CDR1 MNHEY and CDR2 SMNVEV (reference sequence). The CDR3 runs 16 residues. V lost 8 bases and J lost 1, with 20 bases in between. CDR3 residues: CASLTSGSWGNTEAFF. CDR3 nucleotide sequence: TGTGCCAGCCTAACCTCCGGGAGTTGGGGGAACACTGAAGCTTTCTTT.

The chain carries TRBV5-1 and TRBJ2-7; perhaps TRBD1 as D (7 bases). V was clipped by 0 bases and J by 6 bases, with 13 bases between them. There are 14 residues in the CDR3. The V gene's germline CDR1 is SGHRS and CDR2 YFSETQ. In DNA, the CDR3 is TGCGCCAGCAGCTTGGCCGGAGGGGGCCTCGAGCAGTACTTC. Amino acid sequence: CASSLAGGGLEQYF.

The genes are TRBV5-6 and TRBJ1-2, with 9 positions matching TRBD1. Trimming at V came to 4 bases and at J to 6 bases, leaving 7 bases not matched to a gene. There are 14 residues in the CDR3. Germline-derived CDR1 and CDR2 are SGHDT and YYEEEE. The CDR3 bases are TGTGCCAGCAGCCTCGGGACAGGGAACCATGGCTACACCTTC. As protein: CASSLGTGNHGYTF.

The chain has TRBV27 and TRBJ1-1, with D tentatively TRBD1 (5 bases). V lost 4 bases to trimming and J lost 3 bases, with 9 bases between them. CDR1 is MNHEY and CDR2 is SMNVEV in the germline V gene (reference sequence). The CDR3 has 13 residues. In DNA, the CDR3 is TGTGCCAGCAGTTCCCCAGGGTACACTGAAGCTTTCTTT. Encoded protein: CASSSPGYTEAFF.

This sequence joins TRBV19 and TRBJ1-2, with 7 bases aligning to TRBD1. The germline gives CDR1 LNHDA, CDR2 SQIVND (reference sequence). CDR3 length equals 15 residues. V lost 7 bases, J lost 1 base, and 9 bases stayed unmatched. The CDR3 DNA sequence: TGTGCCAGTACCTCGACAGGGCAACTTAACTATGGCTACACCTTC. Its protein product is CASTSTGQLNYGYTF.